The T cell receptor (beta chain) under discussion was sequenced for a study of T-cell memory formation after mild COVID-19. Study-level points and caveats: Clones which contracted sat mainly in CM and EM if CD4+, and in EMRA if CD8+. Confirmation was lacking for SARS-CoV-2 specificity of second-wave clones that peaked on day 37.

Per germline, CDR1 KGHSH and CDR2 LQKENI. J was trimmed by 7 bases and V by 0 bases; bases with no gene match: 9. The CDR3 is 18 residues long. On this clonotype: The antigen remains unidentified.

TCR alpha and TCR beta cDNA libraries carrying sample barcodes and UMIs were produced by 5'RACE using constant-segment primers. MiXCR, applied by TCRdb to the 5' RACE reads, yields one record per CDR3 protein. Here the sample spans approximately 100,000 distinct CDR3 sequences, 11% being singletons. The chain recombines TRBV18 with TRBJ2-1; 13 bases map to TRBD2. The sample taken for sequencing was PBMCs or a T cell subset sorted from them (not recorded which). The TCR was taken from a man younger than 35 who had mild COVID-19 (a few samples of this study predate the infection). Cell type and time point are not known. CDR3 sequence: CASSPPTSGGAEWNEQFF. The CDR3 DNA reads as TGTGCCAGCTCACCACCCACTAGCGGGGGGGCGGAGTGGAATGAGCAGTTCTTC.